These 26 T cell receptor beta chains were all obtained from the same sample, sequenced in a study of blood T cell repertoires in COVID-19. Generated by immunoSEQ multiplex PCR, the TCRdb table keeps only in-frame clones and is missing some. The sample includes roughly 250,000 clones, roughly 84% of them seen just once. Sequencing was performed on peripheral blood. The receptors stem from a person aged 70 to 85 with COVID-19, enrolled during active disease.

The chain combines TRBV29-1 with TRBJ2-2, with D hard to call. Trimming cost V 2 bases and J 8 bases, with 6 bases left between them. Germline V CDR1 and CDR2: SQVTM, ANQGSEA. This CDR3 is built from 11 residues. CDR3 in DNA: TGCAGCGTTGAAAGCCCAGGGGAGCTGTTTTTT. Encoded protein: CSVESPGELFF.

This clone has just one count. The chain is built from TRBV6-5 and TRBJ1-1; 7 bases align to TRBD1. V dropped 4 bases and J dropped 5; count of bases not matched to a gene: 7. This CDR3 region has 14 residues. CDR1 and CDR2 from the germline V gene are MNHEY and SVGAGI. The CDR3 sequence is CASSWRGRRTEAFF. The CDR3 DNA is TGTGCCAGCAGTTGGAGGGGGCGGCGGACTGAAGCTTTCTTT.

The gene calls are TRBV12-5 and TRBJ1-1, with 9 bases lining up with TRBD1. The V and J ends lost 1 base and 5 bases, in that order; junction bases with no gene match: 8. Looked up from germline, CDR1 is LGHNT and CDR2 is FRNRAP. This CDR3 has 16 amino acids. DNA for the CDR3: TGTGCTAGTGGTTTGGCTTCCGGGACAGGGCATACTGAAGCTTTCTTT. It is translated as CASGLASGTGHTEAFF.

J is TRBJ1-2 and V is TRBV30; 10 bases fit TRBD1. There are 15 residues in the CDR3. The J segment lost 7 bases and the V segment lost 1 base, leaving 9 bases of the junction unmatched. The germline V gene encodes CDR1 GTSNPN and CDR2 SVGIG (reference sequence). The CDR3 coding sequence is TGTGCCTGGAGTGCGGGAGACAGGGGGCATGCTGGCTACACCTTC. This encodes CAWSAGDRGHAGYTF. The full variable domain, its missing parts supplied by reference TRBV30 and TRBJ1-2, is SQTIHQWPATLVQPVGSPLSLECTVEGTSNPNLYWYRQAAGRGLQLLFYSVGIGQISSEVPQNLSASRPQDRQFILSSKKLLLSDSGFYLCAWSAGDRGHAGYTFGSGTRLTVV.

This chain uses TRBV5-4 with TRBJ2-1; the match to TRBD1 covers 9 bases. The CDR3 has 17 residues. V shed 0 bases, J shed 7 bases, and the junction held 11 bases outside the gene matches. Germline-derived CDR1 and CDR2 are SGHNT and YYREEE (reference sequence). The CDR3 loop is CASSLEGVQGAENEQFF. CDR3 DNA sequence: TGTGCCAGCAGCTTGGAAGGGGTACAGGGGGCCGAAAATGAGCAGTTCTTC.

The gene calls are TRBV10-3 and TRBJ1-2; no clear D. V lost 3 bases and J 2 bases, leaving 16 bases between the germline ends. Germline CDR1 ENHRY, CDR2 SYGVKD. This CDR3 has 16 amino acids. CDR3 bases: TGTGCCATCAGTGAAACACCCCAACCAATAAACTATGGCTACACCTTC. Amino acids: CAISETPQPINYGYTF.

The CDR3 nucleotides read TGTGCCACCTCCCAGTTTACTTGGAGTTCTACCTACGAGCAGTACTTC. Its translation: CATSQFTWSSTYEQYF. This chain uses TRBV27 with TRBJ2-7, with D unresolved. Germline assignment: CDR1 MNHEY and CDR2 SMNVEV (reference sequence). Trimming stripped 10 bases from V and 2 bases from J, with 24 bases between. CDR3 length equals 16 residues.

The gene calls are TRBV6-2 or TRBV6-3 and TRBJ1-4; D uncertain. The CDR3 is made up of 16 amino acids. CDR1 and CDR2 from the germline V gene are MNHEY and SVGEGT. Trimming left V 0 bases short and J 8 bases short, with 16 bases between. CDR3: CASSYSMAGSGEKLFF. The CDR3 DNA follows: TGTGCCAGCAGTTACTCGATGGCGGGAAGTGGCGAAAAACTGTTTTTT.

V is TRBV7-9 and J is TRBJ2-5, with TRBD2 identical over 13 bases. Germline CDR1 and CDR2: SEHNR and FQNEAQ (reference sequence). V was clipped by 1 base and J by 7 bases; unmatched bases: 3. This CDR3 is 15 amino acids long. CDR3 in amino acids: CASSLGLAGGGTQYF. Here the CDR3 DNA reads TGTGCCAGCAGCTTAGGACTAGCGGGAGGCGGGACCCAGTACTTC.

In nucleotides, the CDR3 is TGTGCCAGCAGAGGGGTCTCAGCCACCGGGGAGCTGTTTTTT. Its translation: CASRGVSATGELFF. V gene TRBV27 combines with J gene TRBJ2-2; possible D gene TRBD1, 5 bases. The germline V gene encodes CDR1 MNHEY and CDR2 SMNVEV (reference sequence). Trimming shortened V by 6 bases and J by 4 bases, and 12 bases separated the two germline ends. This CDR3 comprises 14 residues.

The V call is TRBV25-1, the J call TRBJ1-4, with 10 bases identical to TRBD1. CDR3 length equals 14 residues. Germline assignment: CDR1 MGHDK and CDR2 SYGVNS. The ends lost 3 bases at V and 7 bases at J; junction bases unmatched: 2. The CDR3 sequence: CASSEDRGSEKLFF. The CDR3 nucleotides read TGTGCCAGCAGTGAGGACAGGGGGAGTGAAAAACTGTTTTTT.

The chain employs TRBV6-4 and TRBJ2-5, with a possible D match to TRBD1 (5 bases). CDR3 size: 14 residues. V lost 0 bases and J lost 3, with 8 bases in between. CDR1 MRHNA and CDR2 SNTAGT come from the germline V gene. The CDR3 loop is CASSDSGREETQYF. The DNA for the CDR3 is TGTGCCAGCAGTGACTCGGGCAGGGAAGAGACCCAGTACTTC.

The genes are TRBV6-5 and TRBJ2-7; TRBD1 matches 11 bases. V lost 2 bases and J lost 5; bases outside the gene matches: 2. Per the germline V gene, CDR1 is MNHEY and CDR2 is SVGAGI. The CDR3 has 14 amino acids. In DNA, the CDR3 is TGTGCCAGCAGTTACGGACAGGGGGCGAACGAGCAGTACTTC. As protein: CASSYGQGANEQYF.

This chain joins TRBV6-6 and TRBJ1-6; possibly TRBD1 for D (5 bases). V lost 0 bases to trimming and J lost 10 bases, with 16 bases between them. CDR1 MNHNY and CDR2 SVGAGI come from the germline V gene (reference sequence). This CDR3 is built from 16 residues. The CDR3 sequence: CASSYSNQGFGSPLHF. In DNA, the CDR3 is TGTGCCAGCAGTTACTCGAATCAGGGCTTCGGGTCACCCCTCCACTTT.

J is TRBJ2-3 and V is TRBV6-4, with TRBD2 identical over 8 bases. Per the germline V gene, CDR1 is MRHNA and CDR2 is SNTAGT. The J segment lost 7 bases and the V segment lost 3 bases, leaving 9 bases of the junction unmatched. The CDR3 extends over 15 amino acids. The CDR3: CASSELAGSGYTQYF. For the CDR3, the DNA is TGTGCCAGCAGTGAATTAGCGGGGTCGGGATATACGCAGTATTTT.

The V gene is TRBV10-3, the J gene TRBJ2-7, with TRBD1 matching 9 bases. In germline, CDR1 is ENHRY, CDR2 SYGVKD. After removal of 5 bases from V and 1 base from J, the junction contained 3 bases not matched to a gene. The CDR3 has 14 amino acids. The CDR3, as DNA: TGTGCCATCAGTCCGGGACAGGGTTCCTACGAGCAGTACTTC. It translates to CAISPGQGSYEQYF.

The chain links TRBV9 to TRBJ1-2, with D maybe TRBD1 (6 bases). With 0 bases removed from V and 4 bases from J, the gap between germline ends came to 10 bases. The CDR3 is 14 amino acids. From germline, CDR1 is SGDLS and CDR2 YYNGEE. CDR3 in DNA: TGTGCCAGCAGCGTAGGGGGGCGCAGCTATGGCTACACCTTC. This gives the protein CASSVGGRSYGYTF.

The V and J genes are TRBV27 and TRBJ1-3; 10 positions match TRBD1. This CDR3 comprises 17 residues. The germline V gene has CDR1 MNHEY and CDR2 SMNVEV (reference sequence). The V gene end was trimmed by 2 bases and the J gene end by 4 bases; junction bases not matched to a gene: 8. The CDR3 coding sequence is TGTGCCAGCAGTTTAAAGGGGACAGGGGCTACGGGAAACACCATATATTTT. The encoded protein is CASSLKGTGATGNTIYF.

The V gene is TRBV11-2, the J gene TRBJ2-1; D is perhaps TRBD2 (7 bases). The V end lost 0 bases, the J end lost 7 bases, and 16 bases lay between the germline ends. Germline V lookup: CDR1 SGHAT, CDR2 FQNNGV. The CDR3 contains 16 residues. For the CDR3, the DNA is TGTGCCAGCAGCTTAGATAGGAGGGGGGGCAAGAATGAGCAGTTCTTC. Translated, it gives CASSLDRRGGKNEQFF.

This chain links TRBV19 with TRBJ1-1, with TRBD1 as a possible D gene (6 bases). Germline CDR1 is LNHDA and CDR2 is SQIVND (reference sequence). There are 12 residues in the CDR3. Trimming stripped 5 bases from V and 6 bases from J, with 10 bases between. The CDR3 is CASSSGGPEAFF. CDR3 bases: TGTGCCAGTAGTTCGGGGGGCCCTGAAGCTTTCTTT. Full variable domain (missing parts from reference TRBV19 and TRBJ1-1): DGGITQSPKYLFRKEGQNVTLSCEQNLNHDAMYWYRQDPGQGLRLIYYSQIVNDFQKGDIAEGYSVSREKKESFPLTVTSAQKNPTAFYLCASSSGGPEAFFGQGTRLTVV.

The CDR3 sequence is CASSIEVSPGAETQYF. In DNA form, the CDR3 reads TGTGCCAGTAGTATAGAGGTCTCCCCGGGTGCGGAGACCCAGTACTTC. This sequence joins TRBV19 and TRBJ2-5; no firm D call. The ends were cut back, 0 bases at V and 5 bases at J, with 16 bases in the middle. This CDR3 contains 16 residues. Germline V gene sequence: CDR1 LNHDA, CDR2 SQIVND (reference sequence).

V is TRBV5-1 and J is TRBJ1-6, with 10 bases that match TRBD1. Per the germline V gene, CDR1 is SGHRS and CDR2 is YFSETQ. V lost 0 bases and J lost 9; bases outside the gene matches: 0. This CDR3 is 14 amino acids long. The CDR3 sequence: CASSLGTGGSPLHF. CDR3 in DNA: TGCGCCAGCAGCTTGGGGACAGGGGGTTCACCCCTCCACTTT. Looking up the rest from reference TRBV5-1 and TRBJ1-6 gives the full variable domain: KAGVTQTPRYLIKTRGQQVTLSCSPISGHRSVSWYQQTPGQGLQFLFEYFSETQRNKGNFPGRFSGRQFSNSRSEMNVSTLELGDSALYLCASSLGTGGSPLHFGNGTRLTVT.

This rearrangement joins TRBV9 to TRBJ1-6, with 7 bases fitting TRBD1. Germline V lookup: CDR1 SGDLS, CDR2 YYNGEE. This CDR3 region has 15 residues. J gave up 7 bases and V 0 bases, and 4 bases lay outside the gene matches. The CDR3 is CASSVVGTANSPLHF. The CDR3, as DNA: TGTGCCAGCAGCGTAGTGGGGACAGCAAATTCACCCCTCCACTTT.

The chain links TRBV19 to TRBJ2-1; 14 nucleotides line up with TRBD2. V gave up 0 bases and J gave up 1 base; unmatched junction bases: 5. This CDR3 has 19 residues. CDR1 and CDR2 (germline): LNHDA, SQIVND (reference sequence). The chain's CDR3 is CASSIEPGLAGESYNEQFF. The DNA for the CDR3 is TGTGCCAGTAGTATAGAACCGGGACTAGCGGGAGAATCCTACAATGAGCAGTTCTTC. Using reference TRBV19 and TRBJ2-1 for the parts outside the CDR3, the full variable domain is DGGITQSPKYLFRKEGQNVTLSCEQNLNHDAMYWYRQDPGQGLRLIYYSQIVNDFQKGDIAEGYSVSREKKESFPLTVTSAQKNPTAFYLCASSIEPGLAGESYNEQFFGPGTRLTVL.

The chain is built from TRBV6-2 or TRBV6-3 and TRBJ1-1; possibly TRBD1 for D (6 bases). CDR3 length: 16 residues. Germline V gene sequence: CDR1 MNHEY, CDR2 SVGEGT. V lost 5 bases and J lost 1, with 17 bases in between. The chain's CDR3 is CASSPQGPDGNTEAFF. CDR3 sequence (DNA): TGTGCCAGCAGTCCCCAGGGGCCTGACGGGAACACTGAAGCTTTCTTT.

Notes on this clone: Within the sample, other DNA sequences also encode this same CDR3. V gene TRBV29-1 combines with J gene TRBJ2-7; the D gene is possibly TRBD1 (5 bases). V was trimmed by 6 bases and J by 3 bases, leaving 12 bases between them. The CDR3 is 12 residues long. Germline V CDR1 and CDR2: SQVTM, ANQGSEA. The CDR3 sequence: CSVRTGVYEQYF. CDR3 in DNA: TGCAGCGTAAGAACAGGAGTCTACGAGCAGTACTTC.